Following are 17 T cell receptor beta chains from one sample sequenced in a study of blood T cell repertoires in COVID-19. Assay: immunoSEQ multiplex PCR; the TCRdb copy retains only in-frame clones and omits some. The repertoire holds roughly 42,000 clones, 85% to 90% seen once, with roughly 8.1% in the top ten. The sequenced sample was peripheral blood. Receptor source: a man aged 25 to 40 with active or convalescent COVID-19.

The chain has TRBV9 and TRBJ2-3; 11 nucleotides line up with TRBD2. The CDR3 covers 17 residues. In germline, CDR1 is SGDLS, CDR2 YYNGEE. V gave up 2 bases and J gave up 4 bases; unmatched junction bases: 9. The CDR3: CASSVSDSGRAADTQYF. In DNA form, the CDR3 reads TGTGCCAGCAGCGTCTCCGATAGCGGGAGGGCCGCAGATACGCAGTATTTT.

V gene TRBV4-1 combines with J gene TRBJ2-4; D is perhaps TRBD2 (6 bases). The CDR3 totals 17 residues. The germline V and J ends were trimmed by 0 bases and 3 bases, with 15 bases remaining between them. Germline V gives CDR1 MGHRA, CDR2 YSYEKL. This CDR3 is CASSQDRSGGGKNIQYF. In nucleotides, the CDR3 is TGCGCCAGCAGCCAAGATAGATCCGGGGGAGGCAAAAACATTCAGTACTTC.

The chain is built from TRBV5-4 and TRBJ2-5; TRBD2 matches at 9 bases. This CDR3 has 16 amino acids. Germline-derived CDR1 and CDR2 are SGHNT and YYREEE (reference sequence). Losses at the gene ends were 5 bases for V and 5 bases for J; bases not matched to a gene: 13. This CDR3 reads CASRMGSGGPRETQYF. The CDR3 nucleotides read TGTGCCAGCAGAATGGGTAGCGGGGGCCCCCGGGAGACCCAGTACTTC. Supplemented by reference TRBV5-4 and TRBJ2-5, the full variable domain reads ETGVTQSPTHLIKTRGQQVTLRCSSQSGHNTVSWYQQALGQGPQFIFQYYREEENGRGNFPPRFSGLQFPNYSSELNVNALELDDSALYLCASRMGSGGPRETQYFGPGTRLLVL.

The gene calls are TRBV19 and TRBJ1-5; 9 positions match TRBD1. The CDR3 totals 15 residues. The germline V gene has CDR1 LNHDA and CDR2 SQIVND (reference sequence). V shed 5 bases and J 5 bases; nucleotides not matched to a gene: 7. The CDR3 spells CASSSTGTGYQPQHF. The DNA for the CDR3 is TGTGCCAGTAGTTCCACCGGGACAGGGTATCAGCCCCAGCATTTT.

The chain carries TRBV30 and TRBJ2-5; 9 bases match TRBD1. Trimming took 0 bases from V and 12 from J; bases not matched to a gene: 5. The length of the CDR3 is 12 residues. Germline V gene data show CDR1 as GTSNPN and CDR2 as SVGIG (reference sequence). CDR3 sequence reads: CAWSVQRDREYF. DNA for the CDR3: TGTGCCTGGAGTGTACAACGGGACAGGGAGTACTTC.

The chain links TRBV5-1 to TRBJ1-1, with D perhaps matching TRBD1 (5 bases). The CDR3 runs 14 residues. The ends were cut back, 0 bases at V and 1 base at J, with 7 bases in the middle. The germline V gene has CDR1 SGHRS and CDR2 YFSETQ. The CDR3, as DNA: TGCGCCAGCAGCTTGGAAGGGGCGAACACTGAAGCTTTCTTT. Its translation: CASSLEGANTEAFF.

The CDR3 DNA reads TGTGCCAGCAGCCCCACGACACGCTCACCCCTCCACTTT. Encoded protein: CASSPTTRSPLHF. The V gene is TRBV7-6, the J gene TRBJ1-6; D not resolved. This CDR3 is 13 amino acids long. V was shortened by 5 bases and J by 10 bases, with 12 bases between the two germline ends. CDR1 is SGHVS and CDR2 is FNYEAQ in the germline V gene.

The chain uses TRBV19 and TRBJ1-2, with 10 positions matching TRBD1. From germline, CDR1 is LNHDA and CDR2 SQIVND (reference sequence). The CDR3 length is 15 residues. J gave up 5 bases and V 3 bases, and 6 bases lay outside the gene matches. CDR3 nucleotides: TGTGCCAGTAGTATCGACAGGGGGCGAGGGTATGGCTACACCTTC. Protein product: CASSIDRGRGYGYTF.

This clone was detected only once. The rearrangement joins TRBV7-2 to TRBJ1-5; TRBD1 matches 8 bases. V gave up 0 bases and J gave up 4 bases; unmatched junction bases: 5. CDR1 is SGHTA and CDR2 is FQGNSA in the germline V gene. This CDR3 has 16 amino acids. CDR3 in amino acids: CASSLAATGANQPQHF. The DNA for the CDR3 is TGTGCCAGCAGCTTAGCGGCGACAGGGGCAAATCAGCCCCAGCATTTT. Complete variable domain (other parts from reference TRBV7-2 and TRBJ1-5): GAGVSQSPSNKVTEKGKDVELRCDPISGHTALYWYRQSLGQGLEFLIYFQGNSAPDKSGLPSDRFSAERTGGSVSTLTIQRTQQEDSAVYLCASSLAATGANQPQHFGDGTRLSIL.

This clone has just a few counts. The chain has TRBV29-1 and TRBJ2-1; 7 nucleotides match TRBD1. From germline, CDR1 is SQVTM and CDR2 ANQGSEA. The CDR3 covers 13 residues. The V gene end was trimmed by 4 bases and the J gene end by 2 bases; junction bases not matched to a gene: 2. DNA for the CDR3: TGCAGCGTTGGTACAGGGGCCTACAATGAGCAGTTCTTC. Translation: CSVGTGAYNEQFF.

This clone was observed a handful of times. This chain links TRBV29-1 with TRBJ1-1; D gene unclear. Trimming removed 7 bases at V and 0 bases at J, with 15 bases between. CDR1 SQVTM and CDR2 ANQGSEA come from the germline V gene. CDR3 length equals 14 residues. CDR3 region: CSAGVIEMNTEAFF. The CDR3 DNA follows: TGCAGCGCAGGAGTGATCGAGATGAACACTGAAGCTTTCTTT.

The CDR3 bases are TGTGCCAGCAGTTTTGGGAGACGGACCTATGGCTACACCTTC. Protein: CASSFGRRTYGYTF. The chain is built from TRBV6-5 and TRBJ1-2; D call uncertain. The length of the CDR3 is 14 residues. Germline values: CDR1 MNHEY, CDR2 SVGAGI. Trimming took 4 bases from V and 4 from J, leaving 13 bases between them.

This clone was seen a few times. The chain is built from TRBV7-9 and TRBJ1-2, with TRBD1 matching 8 bases. Per germline, CDR1 SEHNR and CDR2 FQNEAQ (reference sequence). The CDR3 sequence is 14 residues long. The J segment lost 7 bases and the V segment lost 5 bases, leaving 9 bases of the junction unmatched. Here the CDR3 DNA reads TGTGCCAGCAGCCTTCAGGGGGCGCTTGGTGGCTACACCTTC. It is translated as CASSLQGALGGYTF.

This rearrangement joins TRBV2 to TRBJ1-3; D is possibly TRBD1 (5 bases). The CDR3 covers 14 residues. Germline values: CDR1 SNHLY, CDR2 FYNNEI. V lost 5 bases and J 2 bases, leaving 10 bases between the germline ends. The CDR3 sequence is CASSPTETGNTIYF. The CDR3 DNA is TGTGCCAGCAGTCCGACAGAAACTGGAAACACCATATATTTT.

The gene calls are TRBV3-1 (or the pseudogene TRBV3-2) and TRBJ1-1, with no clear D. In germline, CDR1 is LGHDT, CDR2 YNNKEL (reference sequence). Trimming pared 4 bases from V and 0 bases from J, leaving 6 bases between. The CDR3 extends over 13 amino acids. CDR3 residues: CASSRGMNTEAFF. The DNA for the CDR3 is TGTGCCAGCAGCCGAGGGATGAACACTGAAGCTTTCTTT.

The chain joins TRBV29-1 to TRBJ2-2; 14 positions match TRBD2. Germline V lookup: CDR1 SQVTM, CDR2 ANQGSEA. Trimming removed 1 base from V and 2 bases from J; junction bases left unmatched: 3. CDR3 size: 17 residues. The CDR3 DNA follows: TGCAGCGTTGAAGGACTAGCGGGGGGGACAAACACCGGGGAGCTGTTTTTT. It translates to CSVEGLAGGTNTGELFF.

The chain carries TRBV19 and TRBJ1-5; a weak D match, TRBD1 (6 bases). This CDR3 contains 17 residues. Germline assignment: CDR1 LNHDA and CDR2 SQIVND (reference sequence). The V end was cut by 3 bases, the J end by 0 bases, with 15 bases between. The CDR3, as DNA: TGTGCCAGTAGTATTGAATTACGGGGGGCTAGCAATCAGCCCCAGCATTTT. As protein: CASSIELRGASNQPQHF.